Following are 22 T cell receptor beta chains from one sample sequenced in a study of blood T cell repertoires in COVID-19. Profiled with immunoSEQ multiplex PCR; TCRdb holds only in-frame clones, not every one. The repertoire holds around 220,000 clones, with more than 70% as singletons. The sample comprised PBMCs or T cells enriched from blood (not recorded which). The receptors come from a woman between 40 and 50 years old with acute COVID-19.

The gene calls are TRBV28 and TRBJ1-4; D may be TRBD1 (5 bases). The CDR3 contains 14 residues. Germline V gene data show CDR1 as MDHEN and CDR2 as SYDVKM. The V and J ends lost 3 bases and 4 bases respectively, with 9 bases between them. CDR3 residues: CASSFTGDNEKLFF. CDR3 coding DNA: TGTGCCAGCAGTTTTACGGGGGATAATGAAAAACTGTTTTTT. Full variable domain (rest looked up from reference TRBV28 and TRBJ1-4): DVKVTQSSRYLVKRTGEKVFLECVQDMDHENMFWYRQDPGLGLRLIYFSYDVKMKEKGDIPEGYSVSREKKERFSLILESASTNQTSMYLCASSFTGDNEKLFFGSGTQLSVL.

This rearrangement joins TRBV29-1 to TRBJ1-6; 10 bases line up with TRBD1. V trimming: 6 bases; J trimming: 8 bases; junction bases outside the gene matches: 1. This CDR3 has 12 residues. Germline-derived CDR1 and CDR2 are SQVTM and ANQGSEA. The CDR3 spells CSVGTGDSPLHF. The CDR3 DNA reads TGCAGCGTCGGGACAGGGGATTCACCCCTCCACTTT.

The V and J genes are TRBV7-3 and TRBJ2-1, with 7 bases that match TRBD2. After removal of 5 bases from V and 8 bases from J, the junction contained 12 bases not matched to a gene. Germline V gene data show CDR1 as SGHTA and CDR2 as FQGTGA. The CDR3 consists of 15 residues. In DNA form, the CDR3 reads TGTGCCAGCAGCCTGATCGTCGGGGGGACGCATGAGCAGTTCTTC. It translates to CASSLIVGGTHEQFF. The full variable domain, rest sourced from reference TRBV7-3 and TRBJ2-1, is GAGVSQTPSNKVTEKGKYVELRCDPISGHTALYWYRQSLGQGPEFLIYFQGTGAADDSGLPNDRFFAVRPEGSVSTLKIQRTERGDSAVYLCASSLIVGGTHEQFFGPGTRLTVL.

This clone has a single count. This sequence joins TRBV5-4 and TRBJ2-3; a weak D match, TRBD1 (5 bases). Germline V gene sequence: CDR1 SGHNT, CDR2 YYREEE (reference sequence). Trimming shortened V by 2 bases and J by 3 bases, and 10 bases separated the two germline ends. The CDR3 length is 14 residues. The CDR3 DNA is TGTGCCAGCAGCTTTATCTCAGGGACAGATACGCAGTATTTT. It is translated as CASSFISGTDTQYF.

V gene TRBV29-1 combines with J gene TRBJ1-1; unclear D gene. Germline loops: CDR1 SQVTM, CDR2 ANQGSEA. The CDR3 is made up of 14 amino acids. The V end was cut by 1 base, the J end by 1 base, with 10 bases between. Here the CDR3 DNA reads TGCAGCGTTGAAGGGCAGGCGACGAACACTGAAGCTTTCTTT. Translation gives CSVEGQATNTEAFF.

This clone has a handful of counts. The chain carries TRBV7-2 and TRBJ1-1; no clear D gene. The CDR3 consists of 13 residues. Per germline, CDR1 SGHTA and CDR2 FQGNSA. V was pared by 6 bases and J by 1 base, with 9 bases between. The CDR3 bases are TGTGCCAGCAGTTCCCCATGGAACACTGAAGCTTTCTTT. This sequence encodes CASSSPWNTEAFF.

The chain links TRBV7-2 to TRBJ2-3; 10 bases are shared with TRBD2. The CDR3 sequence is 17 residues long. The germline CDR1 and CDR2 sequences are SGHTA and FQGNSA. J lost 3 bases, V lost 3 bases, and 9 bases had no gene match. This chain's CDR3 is CASSFPLAGEATDTQYF. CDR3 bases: TGTGCCAGCAGCTTTCCCCTAGCGGGGGAGGCGACAGATACGCAGTATTTT.

The CDR3 is CASSEGTSGSFEQFF. The CDR3 region has the DNA TGTGCCAGCAGTGAAGGGACTAGCGGGAGTTTTGAGCAGTTCTTC. The chain employs TRBV6-1 and TRBJ2-1, with 13 positions matching TRBD2. The CDR3 extends over 15 amino acids. With V trimmed by 1 base and J by 9 bases, 3 bases remained unmatched. Germline loops: CDR1 MNHNS, CDR2 SASEGT.

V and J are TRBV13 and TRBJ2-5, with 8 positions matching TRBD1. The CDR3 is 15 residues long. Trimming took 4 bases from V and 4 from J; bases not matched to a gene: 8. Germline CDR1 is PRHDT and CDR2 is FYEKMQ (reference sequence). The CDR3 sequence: CASSSGQGPGETQYF. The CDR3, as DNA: TGTGCCAGCAGCTCCGGACAGGGACCAGGAGAGACCCAGTACTTC.

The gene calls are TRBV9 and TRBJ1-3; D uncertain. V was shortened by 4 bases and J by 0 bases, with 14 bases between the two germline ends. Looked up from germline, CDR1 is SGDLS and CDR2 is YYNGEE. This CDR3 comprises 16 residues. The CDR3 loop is CASSLNLASSGNTIYF. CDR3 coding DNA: TGTGCCAGCAGCTTAAACCTAGCGAGCTCTGGAAACACCATATATTTT.

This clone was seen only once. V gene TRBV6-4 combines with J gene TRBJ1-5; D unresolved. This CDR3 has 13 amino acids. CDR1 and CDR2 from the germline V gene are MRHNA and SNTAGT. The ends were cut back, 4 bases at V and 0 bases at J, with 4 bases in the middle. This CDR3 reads CASSADSNQPQHF. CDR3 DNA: TGTGCCAGCAGTGCAGATAGCAATCAGCCCCAGCATTTT.

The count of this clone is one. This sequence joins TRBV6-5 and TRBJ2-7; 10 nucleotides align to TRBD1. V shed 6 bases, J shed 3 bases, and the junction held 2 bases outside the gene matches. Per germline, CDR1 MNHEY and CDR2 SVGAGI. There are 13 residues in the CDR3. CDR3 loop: CASRGQGFYEQYF. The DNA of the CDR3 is TGTGCCAGCAGGGGACAGGGGTTCTACGAGCAGTACTTC.

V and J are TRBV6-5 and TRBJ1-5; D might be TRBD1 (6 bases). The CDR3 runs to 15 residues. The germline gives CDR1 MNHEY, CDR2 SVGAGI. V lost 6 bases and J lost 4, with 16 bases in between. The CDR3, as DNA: TGTGCCAGCAGCCCAGGACAGCAGTTTAATCAGCCCCAGCATTTT. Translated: CASSPGQQFNQPQHF.

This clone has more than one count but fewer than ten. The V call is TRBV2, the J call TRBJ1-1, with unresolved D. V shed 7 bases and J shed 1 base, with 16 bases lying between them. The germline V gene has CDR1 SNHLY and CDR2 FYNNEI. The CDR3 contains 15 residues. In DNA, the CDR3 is TGTGCCAGCAAAGAAGTCAGAGGGTCGAACACTGAAGCTTTCTTT. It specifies CASKEVRGSNTEAFF.

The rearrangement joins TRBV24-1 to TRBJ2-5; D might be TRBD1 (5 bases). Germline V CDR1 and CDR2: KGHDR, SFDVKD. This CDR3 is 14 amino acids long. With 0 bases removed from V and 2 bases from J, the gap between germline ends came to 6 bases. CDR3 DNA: TGTGCCACCAGTGATTTGACAGGACAAGAGACCCAGTACTTC. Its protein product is CATSDLTGQETQYF.

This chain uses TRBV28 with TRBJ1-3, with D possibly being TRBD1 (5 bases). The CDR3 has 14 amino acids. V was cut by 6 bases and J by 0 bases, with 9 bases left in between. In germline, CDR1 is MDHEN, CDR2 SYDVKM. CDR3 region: CASSATVSGNTIYF. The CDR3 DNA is TGTGCCAGCAGCGCGACAGTCTCTGGAAACACCATATATTTT.

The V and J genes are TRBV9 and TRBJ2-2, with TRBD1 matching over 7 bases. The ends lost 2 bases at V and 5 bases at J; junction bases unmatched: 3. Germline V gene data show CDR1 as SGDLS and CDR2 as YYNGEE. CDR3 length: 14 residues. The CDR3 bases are TGTGCCAGCAGCGTTACAGGGGCTACCGGGGAGCTGTTTTTT. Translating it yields CASSVTGATGELFF.

DNA for the CDR3: TGTGCCAGCAGTGATGGGGGGACCAAAAACATTCAGTACTTC. It is translated as CASSDGGTKNIQYF. The V and J genes are TRBV2 and TRBJ2-4; tentatively, D is TRBD2 (6 bases). Trimming took off 3 bases at V and 2 bases at J, with 8 bases between the two ends. The germline V gene has CDR1 SNHLY and CDR2 FYNNEI. This CDR3 is 14 amino acids long.

The chain's CDR3 is CASSLFTESHTEAFF. CDR3 sequence (DNA): TGTGCCAGCAGTTTGTTTACAGAGTCGCACACTGAAGCTTTCTTT. The gene calls are TRBV28 and TRBJ1-1, with D uncertain. The CDR3 spans 15 residues. In germline, CDR1 is MDHEN, CDR2 SYDVKM. Between the trimmed V and J ends, which lost 3 bases and 3 bases, there was a span of 14 bases.

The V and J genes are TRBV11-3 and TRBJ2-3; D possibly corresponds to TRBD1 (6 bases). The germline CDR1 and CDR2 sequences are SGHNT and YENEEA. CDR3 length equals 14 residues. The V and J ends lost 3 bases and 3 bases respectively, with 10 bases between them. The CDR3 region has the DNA TGTGCCAGCAGCTTTACAGGGAGTACAGATACGCAGTATTTT. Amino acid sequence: CASSFTGSTDTQYF. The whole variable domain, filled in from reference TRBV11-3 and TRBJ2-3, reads EAGVVQSPRYKIIEKKQPVAFWCNPISGHNTLYWYLQNLGQGPELLIRYENEEAVDDSQLPKDRFSAERLKGVDSTLKIQPAELGDSAVYLCASSFTGSTDTQYFGPGTRLTVL.

The CDR3 reads CASPFWGTASNYGYTF. CDR3 sequence (DNA): TGTGCCAGTCCGTTCTGGGGCACAGCCTCTAACTATGGCTACACCTTC. This chain joins TRBV19 and TRBJ1-2; TRBD1 might be the D (5 bases). Germline V CDR1 and CDR2: LNHDA, SQIVND (reference sequence). The CDR3 runs to 16 residues. The V end lost 8 bases, the J end lost 0 bases, and 19 bases lay between the germline ends.

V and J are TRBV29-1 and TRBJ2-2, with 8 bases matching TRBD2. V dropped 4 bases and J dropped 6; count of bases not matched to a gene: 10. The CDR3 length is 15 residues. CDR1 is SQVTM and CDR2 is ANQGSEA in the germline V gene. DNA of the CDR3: TGCAGCGTTGTCCCCAGCGGGAGAATAGCCGGGGAGCTGTTTTTT. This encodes CSVVPSGRIAGELFF.